This T cell receptor (beta chain) is from a study of regulatory T cells in long-lasting Graves disease (dated by TCRdb to the early 2020s). About the full investigation: Persistent Graves' disease meant more than 5 years of antithyroid drug treatment with TSH receptor autoantibodies that stayed positive. This study used TCR sequencing and RNA sequencing of peripheral blood to compare persistent Graves' disease patients against newly diagnosed Graves' disease patients. The study was conducted in China and was registered as a clinical trial. A total of approximately 35 samples were covered by TCR sequencing, comprising approximately 13 persistent and about 20 newly diagnosed Graves' disease patients. On average, persistent Graves' disease patients in the clinical cohort had been on antithyroid drugs for about 9.3 years. What the work shows at the level of the full study, not this receptor alone: Persistent disease showed preferential use of TRBV28, TRBJ1-2 and TRBJ2-5, whereas newly diagnosed disease favored TRBV20-1 and TRBJ2-1. Persistent Graves' disease patients showed lower TCR Shannon entropy and fewer highly expanded clones than newly diagnosed patients, suggesting clonal expansion. A larger number of public clonotypes was shared among persistent patients (under 3,000) than among newly diagnosed patients (about 990). Sequencing and analysis were restricted to the TCR beta chain. The study examined only peripheral blood because the primary lesion, thyroid tissue, could not be accessed. As a limitation, the authors acknowledged that the small sample size may reduce accuracy.

The intended sense of this specimen's time point label: persistent/refractory GD, antithyroid drugs over 5 years with positive TRAb. For both TCR sequencing and RNA sequencing, RNA was extracted from PBMCs using TRIzol. The diagnosis of Graves' disease was made according to American Thyroid Association guidelines. Patients for the study were recruited at an endocrinology department in Xi'an, China. From each patient, around 9 milliliters of peripheral blood was collected into an EDTA anticoagulant tube. Ficoll Paque Plus density gradient separation was used to isolate PBMCs, and no additional T cell sorting was done. An Agilent 2100 Bioanalyzer and agarose gel were used to check RNA quality, and a NanoDrop 2000 was used to measure RNA concentration. The V end gives up 0 bases and the J end 0 bases, leaving 2 bases in the junction not matched to a gene. The CDR3 runs 17 residues from the cysteine to the phenylalanine. Solely the CDR3 DNA is kept, with 51 bases framed from the first base.

Library prep was done by multiplex PCR. TCRdb names Illumina HiSeq 4000 as the instrument used. To build TCR beta libraries, CDR3 regions were amplified by Arm-PCR using iRepertoire HTBI primers. Gel purification was performed on PCR products prior to sequencing. As for the original processing: A total of fewer than 65 TRBV and 14 TRBJ segments were identified across samples and were used for gene usage analysis of CDR3 amino acid clonotypes. COPE and FqMerger were used to merge filtered high-quality paired reads into contigs. BLAST was used to align contigs to IMGT TRBV, TRBD and TRBJ reference genes, and CDR3 was defined according to IMGT. Any clonotype with a frequency above 0.1% was classified as a highly expanded clone. Shannon entropy was used to measure repertoire diversity, and the Gini coefficient was used to measure V-J evenness. A clonotype was considered public if more than one individual shared it. The public sequencing data were trimmed at Q25 with fastp and processed into clonotypes with MiXCR by TCRdb, which kept only in-frame beta chains. Rows with a matching CDR3 protein are joined into one entry that keeps the most common DNA and genes. TCRdb's processing, not the study's, gives the V and J calls here. This sample lists fewer than 400,000 distinct CDR3 sequences; 20% were detected once. More than 20% of the sample lies in the top ten.

This clonotype was seen ten or more times. Its antigen is unknown. No quality values exist for individual bases; no much larger clone is one base distant. This chain joins TRBV12-3 or TRBV12-4 to TRBJ2-3, with 11 junctional bases fitting TRBD2. Here the sequenced sample was peripheral blood mononuclear cells (PBMCs), taken when the disease was refractory, from a patient treated with antithyroid drugs. The clonotype originates from a female donor with Graves disease. The encoded CDR3 is CASSLATSGRSTDTQYF. The DNA is as follows: TGTGCCAGCAGTTTAGCCACTAGCGGGAGAAGCACAGATACGCAGTATTTT.